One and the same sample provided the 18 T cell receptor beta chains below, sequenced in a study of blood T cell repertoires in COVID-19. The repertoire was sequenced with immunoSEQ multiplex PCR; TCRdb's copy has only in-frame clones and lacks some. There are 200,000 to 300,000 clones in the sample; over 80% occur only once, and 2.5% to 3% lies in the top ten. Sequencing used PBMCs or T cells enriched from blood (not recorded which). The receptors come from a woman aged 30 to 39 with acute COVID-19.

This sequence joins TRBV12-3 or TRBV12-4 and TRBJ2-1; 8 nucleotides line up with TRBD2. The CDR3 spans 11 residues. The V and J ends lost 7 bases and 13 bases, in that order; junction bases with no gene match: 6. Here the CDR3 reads CASTIAGPQFF. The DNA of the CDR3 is TGTGCCAGCACCATAGCGGGGCCCCAGTTCTTC.

The CDR3 sequence is CASSGLYLPTDTQYF. Written as DNA, the CDR3 is TGTGCCAGCAGCGGGCTCTATTTACCCACAGATACGCAGTATTTT. The chain recombines TRBV5-6 with TRBJ2-3; D is unclear. CDR3 size: 15 residues. Germline V gene lookup returns CDR1 SGHDT and CDR2 YYEEEE. V gave up 4 bases and J gave up 2 bases, with 14 bases separating them.

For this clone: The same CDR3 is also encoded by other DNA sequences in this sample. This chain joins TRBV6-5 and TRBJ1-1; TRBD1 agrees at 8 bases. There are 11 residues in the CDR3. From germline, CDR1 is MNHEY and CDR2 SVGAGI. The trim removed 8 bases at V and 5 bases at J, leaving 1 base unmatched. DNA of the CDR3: TGTGCCAGCTACAGGGGGACTGAAGCTTTCTTT. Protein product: CASYRGTEAFF.

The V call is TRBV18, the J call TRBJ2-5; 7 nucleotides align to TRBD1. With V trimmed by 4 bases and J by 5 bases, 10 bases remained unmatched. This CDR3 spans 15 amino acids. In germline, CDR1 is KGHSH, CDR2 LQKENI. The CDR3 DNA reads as TGTGCCAGCTCACAACGACCGGGACAGATCGAGACCCAGTACTTC. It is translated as CASSQRPGQIETQYF.

CDR3 residues: CSAYRDEQFF. The CDR3 region has the DNA TGCAGTGCCTACAGGGATGAGCAGTTCTTC. The chain carries TRBV20-1 and TRBJ2-1, with TRBD1 as a possible D gene (6 bases). Germline V gene lookup returns CDR1 DFQATT and CDR2 SNEGSKA (reference sequence). The V gene lost 6 bases and the J gene lost 8 bases, with 8 bases spanning the gap. This CDR3 comprises 10 residues.

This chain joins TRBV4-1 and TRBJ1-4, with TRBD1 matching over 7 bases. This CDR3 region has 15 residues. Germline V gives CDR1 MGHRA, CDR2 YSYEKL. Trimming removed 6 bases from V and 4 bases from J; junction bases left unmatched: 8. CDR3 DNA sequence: TGCGCCAGCAGTCACTCGGGACAGAATAATGAAAAACTGTTTTTT. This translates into CASSHSGQNNEKLFF.

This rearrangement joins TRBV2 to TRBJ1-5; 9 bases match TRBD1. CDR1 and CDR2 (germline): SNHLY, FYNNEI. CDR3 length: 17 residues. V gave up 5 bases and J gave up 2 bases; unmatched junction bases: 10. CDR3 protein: CASSFTDRGWGNQPQHF. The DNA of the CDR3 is TGTGCCAGCAGTTTCACGGACAGGGGATGGGGCAATCAGCCCCAGCATTTT. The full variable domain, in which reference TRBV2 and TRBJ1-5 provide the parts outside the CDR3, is EPEVTQTPSHQVTQMGQEVILRCVPISNHLYFYWYRQILGQKVEFLVSFYNNEISEKSEIFDDQFSVERPDGSNFTLKIRSTKLEDSAMYFCASSFTDRGWGNQPQHFGDGTRLSIL.

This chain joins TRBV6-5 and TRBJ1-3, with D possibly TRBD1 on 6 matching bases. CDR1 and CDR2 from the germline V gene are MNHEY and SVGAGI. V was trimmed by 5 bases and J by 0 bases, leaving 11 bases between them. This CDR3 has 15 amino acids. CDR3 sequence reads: CASSTRTVSGNTIYF. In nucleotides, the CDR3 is TGTGCCAGCAGTACCCGGACAGTCTCTGGAAACACCATATATTTT.

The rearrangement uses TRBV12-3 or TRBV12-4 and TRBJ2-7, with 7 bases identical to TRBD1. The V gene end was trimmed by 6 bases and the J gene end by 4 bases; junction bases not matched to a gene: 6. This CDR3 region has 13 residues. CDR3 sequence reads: CASSHRGGYEQYF. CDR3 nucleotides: TGTGCCAGCAGCCACAGGGGCGGGTACGAGCAGTACTTC.

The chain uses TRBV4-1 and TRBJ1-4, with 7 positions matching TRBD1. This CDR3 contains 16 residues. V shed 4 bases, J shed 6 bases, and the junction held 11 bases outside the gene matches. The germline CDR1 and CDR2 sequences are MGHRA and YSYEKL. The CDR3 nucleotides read TGCGCCAGCAGCCCCATTGAGAGGGGGCAGGATGAAAAACTGTTTTTT. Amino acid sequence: CASSPIERGQDEKLFF.

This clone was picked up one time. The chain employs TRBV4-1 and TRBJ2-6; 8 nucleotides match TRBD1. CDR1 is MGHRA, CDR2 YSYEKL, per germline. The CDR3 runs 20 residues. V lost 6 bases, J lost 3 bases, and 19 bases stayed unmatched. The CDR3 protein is CASRPRSLDRVRSGANVLTF. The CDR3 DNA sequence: TGCGCCAGCAGGCCTCGGTCTTTGGACAGGGTGAGGAGTGGGGCCAACGTCCTGACTTTC.

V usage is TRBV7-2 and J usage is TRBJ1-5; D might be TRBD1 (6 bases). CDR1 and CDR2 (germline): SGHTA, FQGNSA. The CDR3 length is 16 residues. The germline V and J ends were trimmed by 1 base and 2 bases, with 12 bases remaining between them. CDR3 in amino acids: CASSLGQASGNQPQHF. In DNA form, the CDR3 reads TGTGCCAGCAGCTTAGGACAGGCATCCGGCAATCAGCCCCAGCATTTT. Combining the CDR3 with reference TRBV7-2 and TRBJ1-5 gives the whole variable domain GAGVSQSPSNKVTEKGKDVELRCDPISGHTALYWYRQSLGQGLEFLIYFQGNSAPDKSGLPSDRFSAERTGGSVSTLTIQRTQQEDSAVYLCASSLGQASGNQPQHFGDGTRLSIL.

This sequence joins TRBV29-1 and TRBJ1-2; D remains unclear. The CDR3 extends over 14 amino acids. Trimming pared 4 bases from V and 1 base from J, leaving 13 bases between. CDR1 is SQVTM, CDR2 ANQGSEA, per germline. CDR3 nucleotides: TGCAGCGTTGTGGCCAGCGGAATTAACTATGGCTACACCTTC. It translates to CSVVASGINYGYTF.

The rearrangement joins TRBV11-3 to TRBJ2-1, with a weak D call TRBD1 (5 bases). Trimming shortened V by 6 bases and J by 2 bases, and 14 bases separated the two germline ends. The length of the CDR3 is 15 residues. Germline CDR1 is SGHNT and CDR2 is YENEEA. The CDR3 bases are TGTGCCAGCAGTCGATCGACAGTTACCTACAATGAGCAGTTCTTC. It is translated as CASSRSTVTYNEQFF.

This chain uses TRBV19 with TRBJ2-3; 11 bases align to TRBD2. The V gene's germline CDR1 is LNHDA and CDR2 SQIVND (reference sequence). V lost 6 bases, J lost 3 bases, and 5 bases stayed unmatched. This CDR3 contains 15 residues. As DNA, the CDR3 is TGTGCCAGTAGCCGACTAGCGGGGACAACAGATACGCAGTATTTT. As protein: CASSRLAGTTDTQYF.

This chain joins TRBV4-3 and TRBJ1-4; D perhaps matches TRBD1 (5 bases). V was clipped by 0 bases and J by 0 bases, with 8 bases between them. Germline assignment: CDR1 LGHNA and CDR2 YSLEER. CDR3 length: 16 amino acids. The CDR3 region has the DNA TGCGCCAGCAGCCAAGATCTAGGGGCAACTAATGAAAAACTGTTTTTT. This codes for CASSQDLGATNEKLFF.

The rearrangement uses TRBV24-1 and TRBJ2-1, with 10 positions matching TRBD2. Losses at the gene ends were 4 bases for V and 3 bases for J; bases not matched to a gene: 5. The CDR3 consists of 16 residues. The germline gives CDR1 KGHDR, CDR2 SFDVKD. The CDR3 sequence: CATSDAGTSDYNEQFF. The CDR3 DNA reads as TGTGCCACCAGTGACGCCGGGACTAGCGACTACAATGAGCAGTTCTTC.

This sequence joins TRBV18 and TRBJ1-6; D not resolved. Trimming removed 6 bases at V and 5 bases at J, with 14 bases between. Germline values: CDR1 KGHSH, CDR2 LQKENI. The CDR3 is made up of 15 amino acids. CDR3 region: CASSLSSLNNSPLHF. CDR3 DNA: TGTGCCAGCTCGCTAAGCTCCCTTAATAATTCACCCCTCCACTTT.